The sample holds one count of the clone carrying this T cell receptor beta chain. Its matching antigen is unknown. The CDR3 is 11 amino acids. Per germline, CDR1 SQVTM and CDR2 ANQGSEA. The V segment lost 6 bases and the J segment 12 bases; nucleotides outside the gene matches: 8. The data originate from a study of yellow fever vaccine responses in identical twins. General study points: Reportedly, the T cell response mounted by twins to vaccine seemed partly convergent, partly personalized.

TCRdb ran MiXCR on the RT-PCR reads and lists one entry per CDR3 protein. The sample holds 1,500 or so distinct CDR3 sequences, 89% seen once. The sequences come from T cells from blood (PBMCs), unsorted or a sorted subset (not recorded which), collected before or after yellow fever vaccination (not recorded which). The chain recombines TRBV29-1 with TRBJ1-2, with 9 bases identical to TRBD1. The origin of this receptor is a female donor who received the yellow fever vaccine. This chain's CDR3 is CSVTGGVYDTF. CDR3 DNA sequence: TGCAGCGTCACAGGGGGCGTTTACGACACCTTC.